This T cell receptor beta chain was found in a study of beta chain features in type 1 diabetes. On the study more broadly: Age and gender were similar between patients and healthy donors, as were cell yields.

General study findings and limits: Across all four CD4+ subsets, people with type 1 diabetes showed modestly shorter TCRB CDR3s.

CDR3 length equals 11 residues. V lost 7 bases, J lost 5 bases, and 10 bases lay in between. CDR1 SGHNT and CDR2 YYREEE come from the germline V gene (reference sequence). Investigators reverse transcribed all isolated RNA, so they sequenced expressed TCRB transcripts. An average roughly 3.5 million reads came from naive, central memory and regulatory T cell samples. The table came from immunoSEQ multiplex PCR; TCRdb's copy has only in-frame clones and leaves some out. The sample shows roughly 180,000 clones, 7.8% of them seen only once. The sample holds many counts of this clone. The antigen is not known.

This receptor was taken from a woman between 40 and 55 years old with type 1 diabetes. Sequenced sample: central memory CD4+ T cells from blood. This chain links TRBV5-4 with TRBJ2-7; D may be TRBD2 (6 bases). The CDR3 loop is CASGRFDEQYF. CDR3 nucleotide sequence: TGTGCCAGCGGGAGGTTCGACGAGCAGTACTTC. Filled out from reference TRBV5-4 and TRBJ2-7, the complete variable domain reads ETGVTQSPTHLIKTRGQQVTLRCSSQSGHNTVSWYQQALGQGPQFIFQYYREEENGRGNFPPRFSGLQFPNYSSELNVNALELDDSALYLCASGRFDEQYFGPGTRLTVT.